The source of this T cell receptor beta chain is a study of control samples from healthy donors and cancer patients (dated by TCRdb to between 2020 and 2021). In the case of this clone: No antigen is known for it. One base away there is no much larger clone; base qualities are not given.

The library was made by the immunoSEQ multiplex PCR assay. As stored in TCRdb, this immuneACCESS dataset retains in-frame rearrangements with V and J assigned. A fraction of the clones does not appear; measured against another copy, unresolved V genes explain less than half of the discrepancy, and the remainder lacks a known reason. This sample comprises around 140,000 clones, roughly 92% of them detected only once. The top ten constitute around 5.1% of the sample. Sequenced material: blood. The TCR comes from a man between 18 and 35 years old in good health.

Here is the DNA: TGCGCCAGCAGCCCAGGGACTAGCGGGGCCACAGATACGCAGTATTTT. Translated, it reads CASSPGTSGATDTQYF. The chain was built from TRBV5-1 and TRBJ2-3, with TRBD2 matching 13 junction bases. Germline trimming: 4 bases from V, 2 bases from J; junction bases outside gene matches: 4. The CDR1 and CDR2 encoded by the germline V gene are SGHRS and YFSETQ. The CDR3 numbers 16 residues from cysteine through phenylalanine. Solely the CDR3 DNA is kept, with 48 bases framed from the first base.